This is a list of T cell receptor beta chains from one sample in a study of blood T cell repertoires in COVID-19. Sequencing was performed with immunoSEQ multiplex PCR; in TCRdb, only in-frame clones are kept and a portion is missing. Here the sample spans about 410,000 clones, roughly 90% being singletons. Sequenced material: PBMCs or T cells enriched from blood (not recorded which). These receptors were collected from a woman aged 25-40 years who had recovered from COVID-19. Both conserved end residues are part of each CDR3. Each record gives: J gene, clone size, V gene, D gene, CDR3 protein, CDR3 DNA. D genes are given only for firm matches. Rows give clone size only sometimes, using once, few, many, or a class for an expanded clone.

TRBJ2-2,-,TRBV2,TRBD2,CARQTSGTANTGELFF,TGTGCCAGACAGACTAGCGGGACGGCGAACACCGGGGAGCTGTTTTTT
TRBJ2-1,-,TRBV7-2,TRBD2,CASSPRTSGTTYNEQFF,TGTGCCAGCAGCCCCCGGACTAGCGGGACCACCTACAATGAGCAGTTCTTC
TRBJ2-1,-,TRBV25-1,-,CASSEYDQDNEQFF,TGTGCCAGCAGTGAATACGACCAGGACAATGAGCAGTTCTTC
TRBJ2-2,few,TRBV7-6,-,CASSLDGLAANTGELFF,TGTGCCAGCAGCTTAGATGGTCTAGCCGCGAACACCGGGGAGCTGTTTTTT
TRBJ2-1,-,TRBV19,TRBD1,CASSPGTGALEQFF,TGTGCCAGTAGCCCAGGGACAGGGGCCTTAGAGCAGTTCTTC
TRBJ1-6,-,TRBV19,-,CASSPLPGISSSSPLHF,TGTGCCAGTAGTCCCCTGCCGGGGATTTCGTCGAGTTCACCCCTCCACTTT
TRBJ1-5,-,TRBV2,TRBD1,CASSGIPGQGNQPQHF,TGTGCCAGCAGTGGCATTCCGGGACAGGGAAATCAGCCCCAGCATTTT
TRBJ1-2,once,TRBV4-3,-,CASSQEVAPMYGYTF,TGCGCCAGCAGCCAAGAGGTGGCTCCGATGTATGGCTACACCTTC
TRBJ1-1,-,TRBV7-2,-,CASSWAGGSEAFF,TGTGCCAGCAGCTGGGCCGGGGGGTCTGAAGCTTTCTTT
TRBJ2-3,-,TRBV5-4,TRBD2,CAASLAGGTDTQYF,TGTGCCGCTTCATTAGCGGGGGGGACAGATACGCAGTATTTT
TRBJ1-1,-,TRBV6-5,TRBD1,CASSRSPGQSLAFF,TGTGCCAGCAGTCGTAGTCCGGGACAGTCTCTCGCTTTCTTT
TRBJ2-7,-,TRBV7-9,TRBD1,CASSLGTGKTYEQYF,TGTGCCAGCAGCTTAGGGACAGGGAAAACCTACGAGCAGTACTTC
TRBJ1-1,-,TRBV24-1,-,CATSSGLNTEAFF,TGTGCCACCAGTTCAGGGTTAAACACTGAAGCTTTCTTT
TRBJ2-7,-,TRBV5-1,TRBD1,CASSTGDGDEQYF,TGCGCCAGCAGCACAGGGGATGGAGACGAGCAGTACTTC
TRBJ2-7,-,TRBV30,-,CAWSVGGYYEQYF,TGTGCCTGGAGTGTAGGCGGGTACTACGAGCAGTACTTC
TRBJ2-7,-,TRBV15,TRBD2,CATSKERTSEHEQYF,TGTGCCACCAGCAAAGAGAGGACTAGCGAACACGAGCAGTACTTC
TRBJ1-3,once,TRBV5-1,TRBD1,CASSVPGQGNTIYF,TGCGCCAGCAGCGTCCCGGGACAGGGAAACACCATATATTTT
TRBJ2-2,few,TRBV29-1,TRBD1,CSAGQAGFLGGELFF,TGCAGCGCGGGACAGGCTGGTTTTCTGGGGGGGGAGCTGTTTTTT
TRBJ2-7,few,TRBV12-3/TRBV12-4,-,CASRSTYEQYF,TGTGCCAGCAGGTCAACCTACGAGCAGTACTTC
TRBJ1-2,-,TRBV30,-,CAWSVLKGSETFYTF,TGTGCCTGGAGTGTACTGAAAGGGAGCGAAACATTCTACACCTTC
TRBJ2-7,-,TRBV7-2,-,CASSLTFTGHTYEQYF,TGTGCCAGCAGCTTAACTTTCACGGGACACACGTACGAGCAGTACTTC
TRBJ1-1,once,TRBV6-1,-,CASSDWASRTEAFF,TGTGCCAGCAGTGATTGGGCAAGTAGGACTGAAGCTTTCTTT
TRBJ1-1,-,TRBV7-9,-,CASSLAGGRAFF,TGTGCCAGCAGCTTAGCTGGGGGGAGAGCTTTCTTT
TRBJ2-7,-,TRBV27,-,CASRTFSSYEQYF,TGTGCCAGCAGAACCTTTAGCTCCTACGAGCAGTACTTC
TRBJ2-7,-,TRBV18,TRBD2,CASSPPTLAGVHEQYF,TGTGCCAGCTCACCACCCACACTAGCGGGAGTGCACGAGCAGTACTTC
TRBJ1-6,-,TRBV14,-,CASSPDGDSPLHF,TGTGCCAGCAGCCCAGACGGGGATTCACCCCTCCACTTT
TRBJ1-6,-,TRBV9,TRBD1,CASSVTGTENSPLHF,TGTGCCAGCAGCGTAACGGGGACAGAGAATTCACCCCTCCACTTT
TRBJ2-7,-,TRBV11-2,-,CASSFPGDYEQYF,TGTGCCAGCAGCTTCCCAGGGGACTACGAGCAGTACTTC
TRBJ2-1,once,TRBV11-3,TRBD1,CASSSSGTGANEQFF,TGTGCCAGCAGCTCATCCGGGACAGGGGCCAATGAGCAGTTCTTC
TRBJ2-3,-,TRBV7-8,-,CASSLSGGASTDTQYF,TGTGCCAGCAGCTTATCTGGAGGGGCTAGCACAGATACGCAGTATTTT
TRBJ1-2,-,TRBV27,TRBD1,CASSSRQGWRDYGYTF,TGTGCCAGCAGTTCAAGACAGGGGTGGAGGGACTATGGCTACACCTTC
TRBJ1-1,-,TRBV19,TRBD1,CASTPTGVGTEAFF,TGTGCCAGTACCCCGACAGGGGTAGGGACTGAAGCTTTCTTT
TRBJ1-5,-,TRBV20-1,-,CSASRQAADQPQHF,TGCAGTGCTAGTCGACAGGCAGCCGATCAGCCCCAGCATTTT
TRBJ1-2,-,TRBV10-3,-,CAIVGGLGGDYGYTF,TGTGCCATCGTGGGGGGGCTGGGGGGCGACTATGGCTACACCTTC
TRBJ1-2,-,TRBV7-9,TRBD1,CASSRSGQGNLYGYTF,TGTGCCAGCAGCAGATCGGGACAGGGGAATCTCTATGGCTACACCTTC
TRBJ2-2,-,TRBV19,-,CASSIPGTQAGFTGELFF,TGTGCCAGTAGTATTCCGGGAACCCAGGCAGGATTCACCGGGGAGCTGTTTTTT
TRBJ2-7,-,TRBV5-1,TRBD2,CASSLGTSGRLPYEQYF,TGCGCCAGCAGCTTAGGGACTAGCGGGAGACTTCCCTACGAGCAGTACTTC
TRBJ2-7,-,TRBV29-1,TRBD1,CSVKTGPISYEQYF,TGCAGCGTTAAGACAGGGCCCATCTCCTACGAGCAGTACTTC
TRBJ2-1,-,TRBV4-1,TRBD2,CASSQVSGDYNEQFF,TGCGCCAGCAGCCAAGTAAGCGGGGACTACAATGAGCAGTTCTTC
TRBJ1-2,-,TRBV6-5,-,CASSPRQAYGYTF,TGTGCCAGCAGTCCGAGACAAGCTTATGGCTACACCTTC
TRBJ2-1,-,TRBV5-4,TRBD1,CASSLDGTGYNEQFF,TGTGCCAGCAGCTTGGACGGGACAGGCTACAATGAGCAGTTCTTC
TRBJ2-1,once,TRBV19,TRBD1,CASSIPPTGALQLSSYNEQFF,TGTGCCAGTAGTATCCCTCCAACAGGGGCCCTACAACTCAGCTCCTACAATGAGCAGTTCTTC
TRBJ2-7,-,TRBV27,-,CASSLGPSFEQYF,TGTGCCAGCAGTTTAGGCCCCTCCTTCGAGCAGTACTTC
TRBJ1-1,-,TRBV29-1,-,CSAQVNTEAFF,TGCAGCGCACAGGTGAACACTGAAGCTTTCTTT
TRBJ1-2,-,TRBV7-9,-,CASSLRPEVGGDGYTF,TGTGCCAGCAGCTTAAGACCCGAAGTAGGGGGAGACGGCTACACCTTC
TRBJ2-1,-,TRBV2,TRBD2,CASSPLAGTNNEQFF,TGTGCCAGCAGCCCCTTAGCGGGGACCAACAATGAGCAGTTCTTC
TRBJ1-2,once,TRBV7-9,-,CASSLGVAPRRGYTF,TGTGCCAGCAGCTTAGGGGTGGCCCCGAGGCGGGGCTACACCTTC
TRBJ1-2,-,TRBV7-2,TRBD1,CASSYRGLDGYTF,TGTGCCAGCAGCTACAGGGGGCTCGATGGCTACACCTTC
TRBJ1-5,-,TRBV5-1,-,CASSLGIDQPQHF,TGCGCCAGCAGCTTGGGTATTGATCAGCCCCAGCATTTT
TRBJ2-3,-,TRBV5-5,-,CASSPIPSADTQYF,TGTGCCAGCAGCCCAATACCGTCAGCAGATACGCAGTATTTT
TRBJ2-1,few,TRBV5-1,TRBD2,CASSLVREYNEQFF,TGCGCCAGCAGCTTGGTGCGGGAGTACAATGAGCAGTTCTTC
TRBJ2-1,-,TRBV4-1,TRBD2,CASSLYREGLNEQFF,TGCGCCAGCAGCCTTTACCGGGAGGGCCTTAATGAGCAGTTCTTC
TRBJ2-7,-,TRBV7-9,-,CASSLVLSSYEQYF,TGTGCCAGCAGCTTGGTTCTATCCTCCTACGAGCAGTACTTC
TRBJ1-1,few,TRBV30,TRBD1,CAWRVPRGRRKTNTEAFF,TGTGCCTGGAGAGTGCCAAGGGGGCGGCGAAAAACGAACACTGAAGCTTTCTTT
TRBJ2-1,-,TRBV6-4,TRBD2,CADERGGCYNEQFF,TGTGCCGACGAGCGGGGGGGTTGCTACAATGAGCAGTTCTTC